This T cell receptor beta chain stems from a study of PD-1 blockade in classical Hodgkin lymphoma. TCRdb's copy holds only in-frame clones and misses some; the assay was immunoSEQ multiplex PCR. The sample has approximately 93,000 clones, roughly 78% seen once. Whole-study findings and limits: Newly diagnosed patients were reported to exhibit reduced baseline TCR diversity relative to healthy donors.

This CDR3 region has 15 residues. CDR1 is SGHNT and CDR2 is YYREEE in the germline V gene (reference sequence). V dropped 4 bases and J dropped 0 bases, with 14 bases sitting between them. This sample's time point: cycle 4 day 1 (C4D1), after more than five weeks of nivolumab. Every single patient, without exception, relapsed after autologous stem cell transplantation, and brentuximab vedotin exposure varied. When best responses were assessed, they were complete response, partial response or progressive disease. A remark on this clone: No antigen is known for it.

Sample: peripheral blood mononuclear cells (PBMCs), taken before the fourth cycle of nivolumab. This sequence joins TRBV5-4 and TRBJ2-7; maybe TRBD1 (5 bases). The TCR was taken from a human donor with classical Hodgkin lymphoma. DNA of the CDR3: TGTGCCAGCAGCCAGGGTCCCCAGTTCTCCTACGAGCAGTACTTC. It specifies CASSQGPQFSYEQYF.